Below, 11 T cell receptor beta chains from the same sample are listed, as sequenced in a study of T cell repertoires in cytomegalovirus infection. TCRdb reanalysed the reads using MiXCR and keeps one entry per CDR3 protein. Found here are fewer than 1,000,000 distinct CDR3 sequences, around 30% of them singletons; the top ten hold more than 13%. These receptors lack a known antigen. Sample: cultured CD8+ T cells from PBMCs, taken from culture after CMV antigen stimulation. These receptors came from a human donor in good health (CMV status not recorded). Some clones in this sample may be carry-over from other donors' samples.

This clonotype was counted many times. This chain connects TRBV7-8 to TRBJ1-5; D remains unclear. The CDR3 has 15 residues. Germline V CDR1 and CDR2: SGHVS, FQNEAQ. V lost 5 bases and J 0 bases, leaving 11 bases between the germline ends. DNA of the CDR3: TGTGCCAGCAGCCCTCTAACGGGTAGCAATCAGCCCCAGCATTTT. Translation: CASSPLTGSNQPQHF.

In regard to this clonotype: Relative to the germline gene, one junction end is altered; a read error may explain this. The chain joins TRBV7-6 to TRBJ2-3; 8 bases agree with TRBD2. Germline lookup yields CDR1 SGHVS and CDR2 FNYEAQ. This CDR3 is built from 15 residues. The CDR3 sequence: CASSFVAGIADTQYF. CDR3 nucleotides: TGTGCCAGCAGCTTCGTAGCGGGGATTGCAGATACACAGTATTTT.

The chain combines TRBV19 with TRBJ2-1; D is possibly TRBD2 (5 bases). This CDR3 is built from 15 residues. V dropped 5 bases and J dropped 7 bases, with 18 bases sitting between them. Germline-derived CDR1 and CDR2 are LNHDA and SQIVND (reference sequence). CDR3 protein: CASSGGTRPGNEQFF. The CDR3 bases are TGTGCCAGTAGTGGCGGCACTAGGCCAGGTAATGAGCAGTTCTTC. The variable domain in full, with the rest retrieved from reference TRBV19 and TRBJ2-1, is DGGITQSPKYLFRKEGQNVTLSCEQNLNHDAMYWYRQDPGQGLRLIYYSQIVNDFQKGDIAEGYSVSREKKESFPLTVTSAQKNPTAFYLCASSGGTRPGNEQFFGPGTRLTVL.

This clonotype was seen a handful of times. This chain connects TRBV25-1 to TRBJ2-5, with D possibly called TRBD1 or TRBD2 (5 bases each). The ends were cut back, 1 base at V and 4 bases at J, with 13 bases in the middle. CDR1 is MGHDK and CDR2 is SYGVNS in the germline V gene. The length of the CDR3 is 15 residues. CDR3 nucleotide sequence: TGTGCCAGCAGTGAATGGGACGGTCTGGCAGAGACCCAGTACTTC. It encodes CASSEWDGLAETQYF.

The table lists this clonotype with a few counts. The genes are TRBV6-5 and TRBJ2-7; 8 bases line up with TRBD1. Germline CDR1 MNHEY, CDR2 SVGAGI. This CDR3 spans 14 amino acids. After removal of 10 bases from V and 2 bases from J, the junction contained 10 bases not matched to a gene. In nucleotides, the CDR3 is TGTGCCACGAACCCGACAGGGGTCCCCTACGAGCAGTACTTC. Its translation is CATNPTGVPYEQYF.

The V call is TRBV6-8, the J call TRBJ2-1; 8 nucleotides match TRBD2. The CDR3 loop spans 15 amino acids. The V and J ends lost 0 bases and 6 bases, in that order; junction bases with no gene match: 4. CDR1 is MNHGY, CDR2 SAAAGT, per germline. The CDR3 here is CASSYSSGGVNEQFF. CDR3 coding DNA: TGTGCCAGCAGTTACTCGTCGGGGGGGGTCAATGAGCAGTTCTTC.

Regarding this clonotype: This may stem from a read error, because a much larger clone lies one nucleotide away. The chain uses TRBV9 and TRBJ2-2; D is uncertain. Trimming removed 0 bases from V and 6 bases from J, with 3 bases in between. In germline, CDR1 is SGDLS, CDR2 YYNGEE. The CDR3 is made up of 12 amino acids. The CDR3: CASSVEAGELFF. The CDR3 DNA reads TGTGCCAGCAGCGTAGAGGCCGGGGAGCTGTTTTTT.

The sample holds a few counts of this clonotype. The J gene is TRBJ2-6, the V gene TRBV4-3, with unresolved D. The V end lost 0 bases, the J end lost 0 bases, and 12 bases lay between the germline ends. Germline V gene lookup returns CDR1 LGHNA and CDR2 YSLEER. The CDR3 covers 18 residues. The CDR3 region is CASSQDSNSPSGANVLTF. The CDR3 DNA is TGCGCCAGCAGCCAAGATTCCAACTCCCCCTCTGGGGCCAACGTCCTGACTTTC.

This clonotype has a handful of counts. The V gene is TRBV11-2, the J gene TRBJ2-7; D call uncertain. V was shortened by 4 bases and J by 6 bases, with 13 bases between the two germline ends. This CDR3 contains 13 residues. CDR1 and CDR2 (germline): SGHAT, FQNNGV. Here the CDR3 DNA reads TGTGCCAGCAGCTCTCTGTCCAGTGGCGAGCAGTACGTC. This gives the protein CASSSLSSGEQYV.

A few counts support this clonotype. V gene TRBV12-3 or TRBV12-4 combines with J gene TRBJ1-1; D ambiguous. The CDR3 runs to 12 residues. Trimming pared 5 bases from V and 7 bases from J, leaving 11 bases between. CDR3: CASSLSDVEAFF. The CDR3 nucleotides are TGTGCCAGCAGTCTATCAGACGTTGAAGCTTTCTTT.

This chain connects TRBV24-1 to TRBJ1-5; no firm D call. From germline, CDR1 is KGHDR and CDR2 SFDVKD. The V and J ends lost 6 bases and 4 bases respectively, with 9 bases between them. This CDR3 has 13 residues. CDR3 loop: CATSHDTNQPQHF. The CDR3 DNA reads as TGTGCCACCAGTCATGATACGAATCAGCCCCAGCATTTT.